A single sample gave rise to the 12 T cell receptor beta chains below, sequenced in a study of blood T cells in healthy people across ages (dated by TCRdb to between 2015 and 2016). The library was built by means of 5' RACE. These reads were obtained on an Illumina HiSeq 2500. The second PCR ran for roughly 6 to 11 cycles and used a J-beta primer mix along with a sample-barcoded 5' primer. TCRdb's own reprocessing of the public reads used fastp at Q25 and MiXCR and kept productive beta chains. Each CDR3 protein appears once, grouped with its most common genes and DNA. The sample table holds 720,000 or so distinct CDR3 sequences, of which 40% to 45% were seen once. The ten most abundant clones make up about 32% of the sample. The sequencing input was blood. Receptors originate from a man older than 75 in good health.

Only a few counts were recorded for this clonotype. The chain couples TRBV7-2 to TRBJ2-3, with D unclear. The CDR3 contains 15 residues. Trimming took 4 bases from V and 2 from J, leaving 13 bases between them. Looked up from germline, CDR1 is SGHTA and CDR2 is FQGNSA. Written as DNA, the CDR3 is TGTGCCAGCAGCTCCGGACCGCAACTCACAGATACGCAGTATTTT. It specifies CASSSGPQLTDTQYF. Supplemented by reference TRBV7-2 and TRBJ2-3, the full variable domain reads GAGVSQSPSNKVTEKGKDVELRCDPISGHTALYWYRQSLGQGLEFLIYFQGNSAPDKSGLPSDRFSAERTGGSVSTLTIQRTQQEDSAVYLCASSSGPQLTDTQYFGPGTRLTVL.

CDR3 sequence: CASSHPDRPGANVLTF. The CDR3 nucleotides are TGCGCCAGCAGCCATCCGGACAGACCTGGGGCCAACGTCCTGACTTTC. The chain has TRBV4-1 and TRBJ2-6; tentative D call: TRBD1 (6 bases). Germline V gene data show CDR1 as MGHRA and CDR2 as YSYEKL. The V end lost 3 bases, the J end lost 2 bases, and 11 bases lay between the germline ends. The length of the CDR3 is 16 residues.

Here the CDR3 reads CASSSRRYNEQYF. The CDR3 nucleotides are TGTGCCAGCAGCTCTCGGCGCTACAATGAGCAGTACTTC. The V call is TRBV13, the J call TRBJ2-1; D remains unclear. Near its end, the DNA agrees better with TRBJ2-7, so the J call may be wrong. Germline V CDR1 and CDR2: PRHDT, FYEKMQ (reference sequence). There are 13 residues in the CDR3.

This clonotype was counted between two and nine times. The rearrangement joins TRBV12-3 or TRBV12-4 to TRBJ1-5; TRBD1 agrees at 7 bases. V was clipped by 7 bases and J by 7 bases; unmatched bases: 10. The CDR3 contains 14 residues. CDR3 amino acids: CASNLGGGDQPQHF. For the CDR3, the DNA is TGTGCCAGCAATTTGGGAGGGGGCGACCAGCCCCAGCATTTT.

This clonotype was seen only once. At one end, the junction sequence differs from germline, possibly due to a read error. The V call is TRBV29-1, the J call TRBJ2-1, with unresolved D. Germline loops: CDR1 SQVTM, CDR2 ANQGSEA. The CDR3 is 11 residues long. Written as DNA, the CDR3 is TGCAGCGTTGAATCTGGGAATGGGCAGTTCTTC. Its translation: CSVESGNGQFF.

This clonotype was counted ten times or more. V and J are TRBV4-2 and TRBJ2-3, with 8 bases identical to TRBD2. CDR3 size: 15 residues. With 0 bases clipped from V and 4 bases from J, the junction kept 3 bases outside the gene matches. Germline V gene data show CDR1 as LGHNA and CDR2 as YNFKEQ. The DNA for the CDR3 is TGTGCCAGCAGCCAAGATCGGGAGGGCGCAGATACGCAGTATTTT. This sequence encodes CASSQDREGADTQYF.

This rearrangement joins TRBV10-3 to TRBJ1-2; TRBD1 matches at 10 bases. The trim removed 6 bases at V and 3 bases at J, leaving 4 bases unmatched. The CDR3 covers 14 residues. Germline values: CDR1 ENHRY, CDR2 SYGVKD. CDR3 bases: TGTGCCATCAGGGACAGGGGGAGAGACTATGGCTACACCTTC. Its translation is CAIRDRGRDYGYTF.

This clonotype was detected a few times. The chain recombines TRBV27 with TRBJ1-5; 8 nucleotides line up with TRBD1. The CDR3 contains 13 residues. CDR1 is MNHEY and CDR2 is SMNVEV in the germline V gene (reference sequence). V lost 5 bases to trimming and J lost 6 bases; unmatched junction nucleotides: 3. The CDR3 protein is CASSTGGFQPQHF. CDR3 bases: TGTGCCAGCAGTACAGGGGGTTTTCAGCCCCAGCATTTT.

The CDR3 DNA is TGTGCCAGCAGCGTAGACTATCAGAATGAGCAGTTCTTC. Residues: CASSVDYQNEQFF. The chain carries TRBV9 and TRBJ2-1; D is unresolved. Per germline, CDR1 SGDLS and CDR2 YYNGEE. V was trimmed by 0 bases and J by 7 bases, leaving 8 bases between them. The CDR3 runs 13 residues. The full variable domain, in which reference TRBV9 and TRBJ2-1 provide the parts outside the CDR3, is DSGVTQTPKHLITATGQRVTLRCSPRSGDLSVYWYQQSLDQGLQFLIQYYNGEERAKGNILERFSAQQFPDLHSELNLSSLELGDSALYFCASSVDYQNEQFFGPGTRLTVL.

J is TRBJ2-2 and V is TRBV7-2; D tentatively reads TRBD1 or TRBD2 (5 bases each). Germline CDR1 and CDR2: SGHTA and FQGNSA. The CDR3 has 16 amino acids. Trimming took 0 bases from V and 7 from J, leaving 15 bases between them. The CDR3: CASSLAGQGAGGELFF. CDR3 coding DNA: TGTGCCAGCAGCTTAGCTGGGCAGGGTGCGGGCGGGGAGCTGTTTTTT.

The J gene is TRBJ1-1, the V gene TRBV20-1; D unresolved. The CDR3 sequence is 13 residues long. Germline V gene lookup returns CDR1 DFQATT and CDR2 SNEGSKA (reference sequence). V gave up 0 bases and J gave up 4 bases, with 9 bases separating them. The CDR3 sequence: CSAREGGLTEAFF. The CDR3 region has the DNA TGCAGTGCTAGAGAGGGAGGCCTCACTGAAGCTTTCTTT.

The chain has TRBV3-1 and TRBJ2-4; D possibly matches TRBD1 or TRBD2 (5 bases each). Germline assignment: CDR1 LGHDT and CDR2 YNNKEL (reference sequence). Trimming took 4 bases from V and 2 from J, leaving 12 bases between them. CDR3 size: 15 residues. The CDR3 nucleotides read TGTGCCAGCAGCCGCCTGGGGGTAACCAAAAACATTCAGTACTTC. Its translation is CASSRLGVTKNIQYF. The variable domain in full, with the rest retrieved from reference TRBV3-1 and TRBJ2-4, is DTAVSQTPKYLVTQMGNDKSIKCEQNLGHDTMYWYKQDSKKFLKIMFSYNNKELIINETVPNRFSPKSPDKAHLNLHINSLELGDSAVYFCASSRLGVTKNIQYFGAGTRLSVL.